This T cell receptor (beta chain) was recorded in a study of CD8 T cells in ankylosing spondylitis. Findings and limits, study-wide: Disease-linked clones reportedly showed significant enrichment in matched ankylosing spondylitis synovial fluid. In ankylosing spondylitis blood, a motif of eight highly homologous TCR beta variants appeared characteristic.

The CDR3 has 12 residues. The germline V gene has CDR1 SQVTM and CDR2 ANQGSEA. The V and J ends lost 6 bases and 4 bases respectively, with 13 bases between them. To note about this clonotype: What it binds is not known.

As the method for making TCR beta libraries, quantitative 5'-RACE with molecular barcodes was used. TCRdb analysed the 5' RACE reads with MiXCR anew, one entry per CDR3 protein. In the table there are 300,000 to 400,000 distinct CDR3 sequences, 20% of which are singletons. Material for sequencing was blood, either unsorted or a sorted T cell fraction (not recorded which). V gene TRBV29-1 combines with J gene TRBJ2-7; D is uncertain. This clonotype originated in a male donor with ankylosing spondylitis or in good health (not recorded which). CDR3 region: CSVRSRFYEQYF. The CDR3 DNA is TGCAGCGTCCGAAGTCGGTTTTACGAGCAGTACTTC.